This passage covers 14 T cell receptor beta chains from one sample sequenced in a study of blood T cell repertoires in COVID-19. Produced via immunoSEQ multiplex PCR; TCRdb's table is partial and in-frame only. The table includes more than 300,000 clones, around 90% detected once. The sample consisted of peripheral blood. The source is a man aged 18 to 35 who had recovered from COVID-19.

This sequence joins TRBV30 and TRBJ1-5, with D possibly matching TRBD1 (6 bases). Germline CDR1 and CDR2: GTSNPN and SVGIG (reference sequence). V was trimmed by 2 bases and J by 0 bases, leaving 8 bases between them. The CDR3 consists of 14 residues. In DNA, the CDR3 is TGTGCCTGGAGTAAGGACAGTAGCAATCAGCCCCAGCATTTT. Translation gives CAWSKDSSNQPQHF. Full variable domain (missing parts from reference TRBV30 and TRBJ1-5): SQTIHQWPATLVQPVGSPLSLECTVEGTSNPNLYWYRQAAGRGLQLLFYSVGIGQISSEVPQNLSASRPQDRQFILSSKKLLLSDSGFYLCAWSKDSSNQPQHFGDGTRLSIL.

The J gene is TRBJ2-7, the V gene TRBV13; 11 positions match TRBD2. Germline V lookup: CDR1 PRHDT, CDR2 FYEKMQ (reference sequence). CDR3 length: 18 amino acids. Unmatched junction bases numbered 14, after V lost 5 bases and J lost 2 bases. CDR3 DNA sequence: TGTGCCAGCAGCGAGACGGTTAGGCCGGGACTAGCGGCCTACGAGCAGTACTTC. Translation gives CASSETVRPGLAAYEQYF.

This clone was counted a single time. The rearrangement uses TRBV15 and TRBJ2-7; 9 bases map to TRBD1. CDR1 is LNHNV and CDR2 is YYDKDF in the germline V gene (reference sequence). The CDR3 covers 14 residues. V trimming: 6 bases; J trimming: 5 bases; junction bases outside the gene matches: 8. This CDR3 reads CATSVGGQGHEQYF. The CDR3 coding sequence is TGTGCCACCAGTGTAGGGGGACAGGGCCACGAGCAGTACTTC.

V usage is TRBV3-1 (or the pseudogene TRBV3-2) and J usage is TRBJ2-7, with a weak D call TRBD1 (6 bases). Germline V gene lookup returns CDR1 LGHDT and CDR2 YNNKEL (reference sequence). V lost 0 bases to trimming and J lost 0 bases, with 9 bases between them. This CDR3 is built from 15 residues. The CDR3 here is CASSQEQGDSYEQYF. The CDR3 DNA follows: TGTGCCAGCAGCCAAGAACAGGGAGACTCCTACGAGCAGTACTTC.

The J gene is TRBJ1-4, the V gene TRBV25-1; D possibly corresponds to TRBD1 (6 bases). The CDR3 spans 16 residues. V shed 5 bases and J shed 0 bases, with 13 bases lying between them. Germline V CDR1 and CDR2: MGHDK, SYGVNS. In nucleotides, the CDR3 is TGTGCCAGCAGTACGAACAACAGGGCAACTAATGAAAAACTGTTTTTT. This codes for CASSTNNRATNEKLFF.

The chain carries TRBV11-2 and TRBJ2-6, with 11 bases identical to TRBD1. The CDR3 totals 19 residues. CDR1 and CDR2 from the germline V gene are SGHAT and FQNNGV. After removal of 4 bases from V and 2 bases from J, the junction contained 10 bases not matched to a gene. The CDR3 region has the DNA TGTGCCAGCAGCTCCCCCTTGGACAGGGGGCGTACTGGGGCCAACGTCCTGACTTTC. Protein: CASSSPLDRGRTGANVLTF.

As regards this clone: Being one base from a much bigger clone, this may be a read error. This chain links TRBV11-1 with TRBJ1-2; 7 bases map to TRBD1. V lost 5 bases, J lost 5 bases, and 5 bases stayed unmatched. The CDR3 is 13 residues long. CDR1 SGHAT and CDR2 FQDESV come from the germline V gene (reference sequence). The CDR3 DNA is TGTGCCAGCAGCCCCGGACAGGCTTATGGCTACACCTTC. Its protein is CASSPGQAYGYTF.

This clone is a singleton in its sample. The J gene is TRBJ1-2, the V gene TRBV4-3; D is unresolved. The germline V and J ends were trimmed by 0 bases and 7 bases, with 15 bases remaining between them. From germline, CDR1 is LGHNA and CDR2 YSLEER. This CDR3 is 15 amino acids long. DNA of the CDR3: TGCGCCAGCAGCCAAGATCCCCAGCGGGCCTTTGGCTACACCTTC. This codes for CASSQDPQRAFGYTF.

The J gene is TRBJ2-7, the V gene TRBV6-6, with 13 bases fitting TRBD2. This CDR3 is built from 21 residues. Germline CDR1 is MNHNY and CDR2 is SVGAGI (reference sequence). V lost 5 bases, J lost 2 bases, and 21 bases stayed unmatched. CDR3 in amino acids: CASSPPLPRRTSGSRAYEQYF. The CDR3 coding sequence is TGTGCCAGCAGTCCACCCTTACCTCGGAGGACTAGCGGGAGCAGGGCCTACGAGCAGTACTTC.

This chain links TRBV6-6 with TRBJ2-2; D not certain. The V and J ends lost 4 bases and 0 bases respectively, with 12 bases between them. The CDR3 is 16 residues long. In germline, CDR1 is MNHNY, CDR2 SVGAGI (reference sequence). CDR3 DNA sequence: TGTGCCAGCAGTTTTGTAAGCGCCGCGAACACCGGGGAGCTGTTTTTT. Amino acids: CASSFVSAANTGELFF.

This chain joins TRBV29-1 and TRBJ1-2; TRBD1 is a possible D gene (5 bases). V lost 0 bases to trimming and J lost 2 bases, with 13 bases between them. This CDR3 is built from 15 residues. The germline CDR1 and CDR2 sequences are SQVTM and ANQGSEA. CDR3 coding DNA: TGCAGCGTTGAAGATCTACAGGCAAGGAACTATGGCTACACCTTC. Translated: CSVEDLQARNYGYTF.

The chain has TRBV2 and TRBJ2-5; 10 nucleotides line up with TRBD2. Per the germline V gene, CDR1 is SNHLY and CDR2 is FYNNEI. The CDR3 has 16 amino acids. Trimming took 6 bases from V and 1 from J; bases not matched to a gene: 8. The DNA for the CDR3 is TGTGCCAGCAGACGGAGCGGGGGGGCCTCCCAAGAGACCCAGTACTTC. It yields the protein CASRRSGGASQETQYF.

This clone occurred once. The chain carries TRBV7-2 and TRBJ2-7; 7 bases agree with TRBD1. Germline V lookup: CDR1 SGHTA, CDR2 FQGNSA. The CDR3 length is 14 residues. V was clipped by 2 bases and J by 3 bases; unmatched bases: 4. CDR3 DNA: TGTGCCAGCAGCTTACCACGACAGGGCTACGAGCAGTACTTC. Amino acids: CASSLPRQGYEQYF. Filled out from reference TRBV7-2 and TRBJ2-7, the complete variable domain reads GAGVSQSPSNKVTEKGKDVELRCDPISGHTALYWYRQSLGQGLEFLIYFQGNSAPDKSGLPSDRFSAERTGGSVSTLTIQRTQQEDSAVYLCASSLPRQGYEQYFGPGTRLTVT.

This chain links TRBV4-1 with TRBJ2-2; 11 bases match TRBD1. Per germline, CDR1 MGHRA and CDR2 YSYEKL. J was trimmed by 2 bases and V by 3 bases; bases with no gene match: 11. This CDR3 is built from 19 residues. In DNA form, the CDR3 reads TGCGCCAGCAGCCATATCAGCAGGACAGGGGGCCGTAACACCGGGGAGCTGTTTTTT. Its translation is CASSHISRTGGRNTGELFF.